These 6 T cell receptor beta chains came from one sample sequenced in a study of cytomegalovirus exposure and HLA in healthy donors. It was with 60 Vbeta and 13 Jbeta primers that the PCR ran. Profiling relied on immunoSEQ multiplex PCR, and the TCRdb table lists in-frame clones only, not all of them. This sample has about 170,000 clones; around 84% occur once, and the top ten carry approximately 2.5%. Sequencing was done on a sample of PBMCs. The receptors originated from a man aged 30-40 years in good health and CMV-seropositive.

This chain links TRBV15 with TRBJ1-3; possibly TRBD1 for D (5 bases). With 0 bases removed from V and 9 bases from J, the gap between germline ends came to 15 bases. The germline CDR1 and CDR2 sequences are LNHNV and YYDKDF (reference sequence). The CDR3 has 15 residues. The CDR3, as DNA: TGTGCCACCAGCAGAGATGATAGGGGATTAGGCACCATATATTTT. Its protein is CATSRDDRGLGTIYF.

The chain joins TRBV18 to TRBJ2-5; D is unresolved. Germline CDR1 reads KGHSH; CDR2 reads LQKENI. Trimming pared 6 bases from V and 5 bases from J, leaving 13 bases between. This CDR3 spans 13 amino acids. The CDR3 protein is CASSWRERETQYF. In nucleotides, the CDR3 is TGTGCCAGCTCCTGGAGAGAAAGGGAGACCCAGTACTTC.

The chain carries TRBV28 and TRBJ1-1; D is perhaps TRBD1 (5 bases). The CDR3 is 14 residues long. Trimming removed 5 bases from V and 3 bases from J, with 13 bases in between. Germline V gives CDR1 MDHEN, CDR2 SYDVKM. The CDR3 coding sequence is TGTGCCAGCAGTCCCCCTGGGGGGTACACTGAAGCTTTCTTT. This sequence encodes CASSPPGGYTEAFF.

The CDR3 DNA is TGTGCCAGCAGCTTGGGCACTAGCGGGAGTGAAGAGCAGTTCTTC. Its protein product is CASSLGTSGSEEQFF. This chain joins TRBV5-8 and TRBJ2-1; 11 bases line up with TRBD2. With V trimmed by 0 bases and J by 10 bases, 6 bases remained unmatched. The CDR3 length is 15 residues. CDR1 and CDR2 (germline): SGHTS, YDEGEE.

The genes are TRBV9 and TRBJ2-7; 11 bases are a match to TRBD2. Germline CDR1 SGDLS, CDR2 YYNGEE. The CDR3 is 16 residues long. The V segment lost 4 bases and the J segment 4 bases; nucleotides outside the gene matches: 10. CDR3 loop: CASSPPSGTSGYEQYF. DNA of the CDR3: TGTGCCAGCAGCCCACCTAGCGGGACTAGCGGTTACGAGCAGTACTTC.

This CDR3 is CASSFRAGGPPYEQYV. The CDR3 bases are TGCGCCAGCAGCTTTCGGGCGGGAGGACCACCCTACGAGCAGTACGTC. V gene TRBV5-1 combines with J gene TRBJ2-7, with TRBD2 identical over 8 bases. The CDR3 has 16 amino acids. V gave up 2 bases and J gave up 2 bases; unmatched junction bases: 9. Germline V gives CDR1 SGHRS, CDR2 YFSETQ.